The 21 T cell receptor beta chains below were found in one sample sequenced in a study of T cell responses to AZD1222 COVID-19 vaccine. Clones were sequenced by immunoSEQ multiplex PCR, and TCRdb holds only the in-frame ones, with some missing. The sample lists around 130,000 clones; 90% to 95% were seen once. The starting material was peripheral blood, obtained on day 0 of AZD1222 vaccination. These receptors came from an adult in good health.

The genes are TRBV7-8 and TRBJ2-1; 12 nucleotides match TRBD2. Germline V gives CDR1 SGHVS, CDR2 FQNEAQ. V shed 3 bases and J 6 bases; nucleotides not matched to a gene: 6. The CDR3 covers 16 residues. The CDR3 reads CASSLKRLAGVNEQFF. The CDR3 DNA sequence: TGTGCCAGCAGCTTGAAACGACTAGCGGGAGTCAATGAGCAGTTCTTC. Full variable domain (remainder filled in from reference TRBV7-8 and TRBJ2-1): GAGVSQSPRYKVAKRGQDVALRCDPISGHVSLFWYQQALGQGPEFLTYFQNEAQLDKSGLPSDRFFAERPEGSVSTLKIQRTQQEDSAVYLCASSLKRLAGVNEQFFGPGTRLTVL.

This clone was seen only once. The chain has TRBV9 and TRBJ2-5, with D possibly matching TRBD1 (6 bases). V gave up 0 bases and J gave up 6 bases, with 9 bases separating them. The CDR3 has 13 residues. Germline V CDR1 and CDR2: SGDLS, YYNGEE. The CDR3 loop reads CASSVVDSQTQYF. CDR3 nucleotides: TGTGCCAGCAGCGTAGTGGACAGCCAGACCCAGTACTTC.

To note about this clone: The sample carries other DNA sequences with the same CDR3. The chain has TRBV9 and TRBJ1-3, with TRBD1 matching 7 bases. Trimming removed 1 base from V and 2 bases from J; junction bases left unmatched: 0. This CDR3 region has 14 residues. CDR1 is SGDLS, CDR2 YYNGEE, per germline. For the CDR3, the DNA is TGTGCCAGCAGCGTACAGGGGGCTGGAAACACCATATATTTT. It is translated as CASSVQGAGNTIYF.

The chain carries TRBV28 and TRBJ2-4; TRBD2 is a possible D gene (5 bases). Germline V gene data show CDR1 as MDHEN and CDR2 as SYDVKM. V lost 8 bases, J lost 0 bases, and 8 bases lay in between. The CDR3 covers 13 residues. The DNA for the CDR3 is TGTGCCAGCTTAGCGCAAGCCAAAAACATTCAGTACTTC. As protein: CASLAQAKNIQYF.

The chain's CDR3 is CASSQVPSYEQYF. DNA for the CDR3: TGTGCCAGCAGCCAGGTACCTTCCTACGAGCAGTACTTC. This chain joins TRBV6-5 and TRBJ2-7, with D hard to call. Trimming removed 6 bases at V and 1 base at J, with 10 bases between. The V gene's germline CDR1 is MNHEY and CDR2 SVGAGI. The CDR3 has 13 amino acids.

This rearrangement joins TRBV30 to TRBJ1-2; 10 bases agree with TRBD1. V dropped 4 bases and J dropped 2; count of bases not matched to a gene: 1. The CDR3 sequence is 13 residues long. Germline-derived CDR1 and CDR2 are GTSNPN and SVGIG (reference sequence). The CDR3 DNA is TGTGCCTGGACGGGACAGGGGAACTATGGCTACACCTTC. This codes for CAWTGQGNYGYTF.

The rearrangement links TRBV4-3 to TRBJ2-2, with TRBD2 matching 9 bases. Germline CDR1 is LGHNA and CDR2 is YSLEER. The CDR3 extends over 17 amino acids. J was trimmed by 6 bases and V by 1 base; bases with no gene match: 9. The DNA for the CDR3 is TGCGCCAGCAGCCAAGCCGGGCTAGCGGGATCCCCCGGGGAGCTGTTTTTT. Translation gives CASSQAGLAGSPGELFF.

The chain has TRBV28 and TRBJ2-1, with D maybe TRBD2 (5 bases). V was clipped by 3 bases and J by 4 bases, with 10 bases between them. In germline, CDR1 is MDHEN, CDR2 SYDVKM. The CDR3 length is 14 residues. CDR3 protein: CASSLSSGYNEQFF. The CDR3 DNA is TGTGCCAGCAGTTTGTCTTCGGGGTACAATGAGCAGTTCTTC.

V and J are TRBV5-1 and TRBJ2-1; D is perhaps TRBD1 or TRBD2 (6 bases each). The V and J ends lost 4 bases and 8 bases respectively, with 16 bases between them. Germline-derived CDR1 and CDR2 are SGHRS and YFSETQ. This CDR3 has 14 amino acids. The CDR3 DNA is TGCGCCAGCAGCGAACACCGGGGGCGGGATGAGCAGTTCTTC. As protein: CASSEHRGRDEQFF.

The gene calls are TRBV12-3 or TRBV12-4 and TRBJ1-1; 7 bases align to TRBD1. This CDR3 comprises 13 residues. The V gene end was trimmed by 5 bases and the J gene end by 1 base; junction bases not matched to a gene: 1. The CDR3 DNA follows: TGTGCCAGCAGTGACAGGGCGAACACTGAAGCTTTCTTT. Protein product: CASSDRANTEAFF.

V is TRBV19 and J is TRBJ1-1; no definite D call. V was cut by 10 bases and J by 0 bases, with 6 bases left in between. This CDR3 region has 11 residues. CDR1 is LNHDA and CDR2 is SQIVND in the germline V gene (reference sequence). The CDR3 loop is CATQLNTEAFF. CDR3 nucleotide sequence: TGTGCCACCCAGCTGAACACTGAAGCTTTCTTT.

The rearrangement uses TRBV27 and TRBJ2-3; tentatively, D is TRBD1 (6 bases). Trimming stripped 7 bases from V and 5 bases from J, with 16 bases between. CDR3 length: 14 amino acids. Germline loops: CDR1 MNHEY, CDR2 SMNVEV (reference sequence). CDR3 loop: CASISGRGGDTQYF. The CDR3 DNA reads TGTGCCAGCATCTCCGGACGAGGGGGAGATACGCAGTATTTT.

The rearrangement uses TRBV5-5 and TRBJ2-7; TRBD2 agrees at 9 bases. The V segment lost 1 base and the J segment 0 bases; nucleotides outside the gene matches: 5. The CDR3 spans 16 residues. Germline-derived CDR1 and CDR2 are SGHKS and YYEKEE (reference sequence). The CDR3 DNA sequence: TGTGCCAGCAGCTTGAGTGGGACTAGCCACTCCTACGAGCAGTACTTC. Its translation: CASSLSGTSHSYEQYF.

The chain has TRBV4-1 and TRBJ2-3; TRBD2 aligns across 8 bases. The CDR3 runs to 17 residues. The V and J ends lost 4 bases and 3 bases, in that order; junction bases with no gene match: 12. Looked up from germline, CDR1 is MGHRA and CDR2 is YSYEKL. CDR3 amino acids: CASSRQTSGRGTDTQYF. In nucleotides, the CDR3 is TGCGCCAGCAGCCGACAAACCAGCGGGAGAGGGACAGATACGCAGTATTTT.

This clone was detected only a few times. The chain has TRBV6-2 or TRBV6-3 and TRBJ2-3; no definite D call. The V end lost 2 bases, the J end lost 2 bases, and 5 bases lay between the germline ends. The CDR3 has 13 residues. CDR1 and CDR2 from the germline V gene are MNHEY and SVGEGT. CDR3: CASSYLVTDTQYF. The CDR3 DNA reads as TGTGCCAGCAGTTACCTAGTCACAGATACGCAGTATTTT.

The chain uses TRBV15 and TRBJ1-1; D not resolved. In germline, CDR1 is LNHNV, CDR2 YYDKDF (reference sequence). V was pared by 3 bases and J by 2 bases, with 4 bases between. The CDR3 is made up of 12 amino acids. CDR3 sequence (DNA): TGTGCCACCAGCAGGGATAACACTGAAGCTTTCTTT. Translating gives CATSRDNTEAFF.

The J gene is TRBJ2-1, the V gene TRBV9; maybe TRBD2 (6 bases). The CDR3 contains 16 residues. In germline, CDR1 is SGDLS, CDR2 YYNGEE. Deletions cut 2 bases from V and 4 bases from J, with 16 bases between. For the CDR3, the DNA is TGTGCCAGCAGCGTGACTACCGGGACTCTTTACAATGAGCAGTTCTTC. Translated, it gives CASSVTTGTLYNEQFF.

This chain joins TRBV5-1 and TRBJ1-3; a possible D gene is TRBD1 (5 bases). V was clipped by 0 bases and J by 4 bases, with 14 bases between them. The CDR3 sequence is 16 residues long. From germline, CDR1 is SGHRS and CDR2 YFSETQ. This CDR3 reads CASSLVGAFRGNTIYF. The CDR3 DNA sequence: TGCGCCAGCAGCTTGGTAGGGGCGTTTAGGGGAAACACCATATATTTT.

The V call is TRBV7-9, the J call TRBJ1-6; D is unclear. The CDR3 spans 12 residues. Per germline, CDR1 SEHNR and CDR2 FQNEAQ (reference sequence). V dropped 5 bases and J dropped 10 bases, with 9 bases sitting between them. This CDR3 reads CASSPPLSPLHF. The CDR3 DNA is TGTGCCAGCAGCCCACCGTTATCACCCCTCCACTTT.

This clone appeared once. V usage is TRBV19 and J usage is TRBJ2-3; D might be TRBD1 (6 bases). Germline V lookup: CDR1 LNHDA, CDR2 SQIVND (reference sequence). The CDR3 loop spans 14 amino acids. Trimming cost V 6 bases and J 5 bases, with 15 bases left between them. The CDR3 nucleotides read TGTGCCAGTAGGGGCAGAGGGGGACGAGATACGCAGTATTTT. Protein sequence: CASRGRGGRDTQYF.

J is TRBJ1-2 and V is TRBV6-6; TRBD1 is a possible D gene (5 bases). This CDR3 is 13 amino acids long. Looked up from germline, CDR1 is MNHNY and CDR2 is SVGAGI (reference sequence). Trimming took 5 bases from V and 1 from J, leaving 8 bases between them. The CDR3 sequence: CASSQTVNYGYTF. The CDR3 coding sequence is TGTGCCAGCAGTCAGACAGTTAACTATGGCTACACCTTC.